This entry lists 23 T cell receptor beta chains sequenced from one sample in a study of Ad26.COV2.S vaccination and SARS-CoV-2 variants. Only in-frame clones appear in the TCRdb table, and some are missing; sequencing was by immunoSEQ multiplex PCR. The sample lists about 420,000 clones; more than 75% were seen once. Treatment noted: around 19 received Ad26.COV2.S at low or high dose, single or two shots; 5 received placebo; per-sample allocation not given. The samples were gathered on day 63 after the first injection of vaccine or placebo. The sample here was peripheral blood, taken in a trial of Ad26.COV2.S vaccine versus placebo. The receptors come from a person between 18 and 60 years old who received the Ad26.COV2.S COVID-19 vaccine or a placebo.

The CDR3 region is CASSHPIDYNEQFF. The CDR3 DNA sequence: TGTGCCAGCAGCCACCCCATAGATTACAATGAGCAGTTCTTC. The V gene is TRBV3-1 (or the pseudogene TRBV3-2), the J gene TRBJ2-1; D not resolved. Germline-derived CDR1 and CDR2 are LGHDT and YNNKEL (reference sequence). The CDR3 consists of 14 residues. V lost 3 bases to trimming and J lost 4 bases, with 10 bases between them.

The rearrangement joins TRBV2 to TRBJ1-4, with 10 bases aligning to TRBD1. The germline V gene has CDR1 SNHLY and CDR2 FYNNEI. The junction had 4 bases not matched to a gene; V was cut back by 4 bases and J by 8 bases. The CDR3 covers 14 residues. CDR3 sequence (DNA): TGTGCCAGCAGTGGACAGGGGGCGGGGGAAAAACTGTTTTTT. As protein: CASSGQGAGEKLFF. The complete variable domain, with remaining parts taken from reference TRBV2 and TRBJ1-4, reads EPEVTQTPSHQVTQMGQEVILRCVPISNHLYFYWYRQILGQKVEFLVSFYNNEISEKSEIFDDQFSVERPDGSNFTLKIRSTKLEDSAMYFCASSGQGAGEKLFFGSGTQLSVL.

The rearrangement links TRBV6-5 to TRBJ2-6; no reliable D call. The germline V gene has CDR1 MNHEY and CDR2 SVGAGI. The CDR3 loop spans 15 amino acids. V lost 6 bases, J lost 2 bases, and 11 bases lay in between. In nucleotides, the CDR3 is TGTGCCAGCAGCCTCGACTTAACTGGGGCCAACGTCCTGACTTTC. Its protein product is CASSLDLTGANVLTF.

The rearrangement uses TRBV4-3 and TRBJ1-6; D is perhaps TRBD1 (5 bases). CDR1 LGHNA and CDR2 YSLEER come from the germline V gene. The V end lost 0 bases, the J end lost 7 bases, and 10 bases lay between the germline ends. CDR3 size: 15 residues. CDR3: CASSQEIRGNSPLHF. DNA of the CDR3: TGCGCCAGCAGCCAAGAGATCCGGGGGAATTCACCCCTCCACTTT.

The CDR3 DNA reads as TGTGCCAGCTCGGGTGGGGGGGCGCGCAATCAGCCCCAGCATTTT. Its translation is CASSGGGARNQPQHF. J is TRBJ1-5 and V is TRBV18; weak D call: TRBD1 (6 bases). Per germline, CDR1 KGHSH and CDR2 LQKENI. The CDR3 extends over 15 amino acids. Trimming shortened V by 6 bases and J by 2 bases, and 14 bases separated the two germline ends. Drawing the rest from reference TRBV18 and TRBJ1-5, the complete variable domain is NAGVMQNPRHLVRRRGQEARLRCSPMKGHSHVYWYRQLPEEGLKFMVYLQKENIIDESGMPKERFSAEFPKEGPSILRIQQVVRGDSAAYFCASSGGGARNQPQHFGDGTRLSIL.

The chain carries TRBV7-9 and TRBJ2-4; D tentatively reads TRBD1 or TRBD2 (5 bases each). Between the trimmed V and J ends, which lost 1 base and 7 bases, there was a span of 17 bases. Germline V gives CDR1 SEHNR, CDR2 FQNEAQ (reference sequence). The CDR3 loop spans 16 amino acids. The CDR3 DNA reads TGTGCCAGCAGCTTAGTTGGGACGCCACATGAGAACATTCAGTACTTC. It yields the protein CASSLVGTPHENIQYF.

The V call is TRBV11-2, the J call TRBJ1-6, with TRBD1 matching over 7 bases. V dropped 5 bases and J dropped 10; count of bases not matched to a gene: 8. The length of the CDR3 is 14 residues. Germline loops: CDR1 SGHAT, CDR2 FQNNGV. CDR3 residues: CASSVEGQISPLHF. The CDR3 coding sequence is TGTGCCAGCAGCGTTGAGGGACAGATCTCACCCCTCCACTTT.

V and J are TRBV27 and TRBJ2-7; TRBD1 aligns across 7 bases. The CDR3 has 14 residues. Germline-derived CDR1 and CDR2 are MNHEY and SMNVEV (reference sequence). V was clipped by 6 bases and J by 2 bases; unmatched bases: 7. The CDR3 DNA follows: TGTGCCAGCAGGCAGACAGGGATCCCCTACGAGCAGTACTTC. Protein: CASRQTGIPYEQYF.

A few counts support this clone. V gene TRBV10-2 combines with J gene TRBJ1-4, with 11 bases aligning to TRBD1. Per germline, CDR1 WSHSY and CDR2 SAAADI. This CDR3 has 14 residues. V gave up 7 bases and J gave up 7 bases; unmatched junction bases: 5. The CDR3 coding sequence is TGCGCCAGCACCCCCGGGACAGGGGGTGAAAAACTGTTTTTT. Amino acid sequence: CASTPGTGGEKLFF.

V is TRBV5-1 and J is TRBJ2-6, with a weak D call TRBD2 (6 bases). CDR3 length: 16 residues. V was clipped by 4 bases and J by 4 bases, with 15 bases between them. The germline CDR1 and CDR2 sequences are SGHRS and YFSETQ. CDR3 DNA: TGCGCCAGCAGCCCGGGGCGCGGGAAGGGGGCCAACGTCCTGACTTTC. Protein product: CASSPGRGKGANVLTF.

The genes are TRBV7-2 and TRBJ2-1; TRBD2 is a possible D gene (6 bases). V was cut by 6 bases and J by 6 bases, with 18 bases left in between. Germline CDR1 is SGHTA and CDR2 is FQGNSA. The CDR3 length is 15 residues. The CDR3 bases are TGTGCCAGCAGGAAAACTAGCCGTTTACTCAATGAGCAGTTCTTC. Its protein is CASRKTSRLLNEQFF.

The genes are TRBV7-9 and TRBJ2-7; D is possibly TRBD1 or TRBD2 (5 bases each). The V and J ends lost 5 bases and 2 bases respectively, with 16 bases between them. The CDR3 is made up of 15 amino acids. Germline CDR1 SEHNR, CDR2 FQNEAQ (reference sequence). The CDR3 here is CASSHPGGGTYEQYF. DNA for the CDR3: TGTGCCAGCAGCCATCCTGGTGGGGGAACCTACGAGCAGTACTTC.

The J gene is TRBJ2-7, the V gene TRBV6-1, with TRBD2 as a possible D gene (6 bases). The ends were cut back, 1 base at V and 1 base at J, with 11 bases in the middle. The CDR3 sequence is 15 residues long. Germline V gene data show CDR1 as MNHNS and CDR2 as SASEGT. The CDR3 nucleotides read TGTGCCAGCAGTGAAGTGGCGGGGCGGTCCTACGAGCAGTACTTC. Its translation is CASSEVAGRSYEQYF.

The V gene is TRBV6-5, the J gene TRBJ1-1; possibly TRBD1 for D (6 bases). V was cut by 6 bases and J by 1 base, with 12 bases left in between. The CDR3 runs to 14 residues. Looked up from germline, CDR1 is MNHEY and CDR2 is SVGAGI. CDR3 loop: CASRGTPSNTEAFF. CDR3 DNA: TGTGCCAGCAGGGGGACACCCTCGAACACTGAAGCTTTCTTT.

This clone was seen a single time. The V and J genes are TRBV29-1 and TRBJ1-1; 9 bases agree with TRBD1. Trimming at V came to 7 bases and at J to 0 bases, leaving 9 bases not matched to a gene. The CDR3 extends over 15 amino acids. Per the germline V gene, CDR1 is SQVTM and CDR2 is ANQGSEA. The CDR3 loop is CSAEGGQGMNTEAFF. The CDR3 region has the DNA TGCAGCGCGGAGGGGGGACAGGGAATGAACACTGAAGCTTTCTTT.

The gene calls are TRBV12-3 or TRBV12-4 and TRBJ1-3; D is perhaps TRBD1 (5 bases). With 5 bases removed from V and 9 bases from J, the gap between germline ends came to 11 bases. There are 12 residues in the CDR3. CDR3 DNA: TGTGCCAGCAGTCCCGAGGGGAGCACCATATATTTT. It is translated as CASSPEGSTIYF.

This clone has a handful of counts. The chain has TRBV4-3 and TRBJ1-6; possibly TRBD1 for D (6 bases). V was shortened by 0 bases and J by 9 bases, with 12 bases between the two germline ends. The CDR3 is 15 amino acids. Looked up from germline, CDR1 is LGHNA and CDR2 is YSLEER. The CDR3 DNA is TGCGCCAGCAGCCAAGATCTTAACAGGGCTTCACCCCTCCACTTT. Protein: CASSQDLNRASPLHF.

This clone was seen just once. The chain uses TRBV3-1 (or the pseudogene TRBV3-2) and TRBJ1-1; D uncertain. Germline assignment: CDR1 LGHDT and CDR2 YNNKEL (reference sequence). The CDR3 length is 12 residues. V shed 3 bases and J shed 0 bases, with 2 bases lying between them. The CDR3 DNA reads as TGTGCCAGCAGCCACGTGAACACTGAAGCTTTCTTT. It is translated as CASSHVNTEAFF.

CDR3 sequence (DNA): TGTGCCAGCTCTGCCGGGACTACAAGCTACGAGCAGTACTTC. This gives the protein CASSAGTTSYEQYF. This sequence joins TRBV18 and TRBJ2-7; 7 bases agree with TRBD2. Germline CDR1 and CDR2: KGHSH and LQKENI. The length of the CDR3 is 14 residues. Trimming removed 6 bases from V and 3 bases from J; junction bases left unmatched: 8.

The chain is built from TRBV18 and TRBJ2-2; 13 positions match TRBD2. The CDR3 has 18 residues. The V gene end was trimmed by 1 base and the J gene end by 6 bases; junction bases not matched to a gene: 8. Germline V gene sequence: CDR1 KGHSH, CDR2 LQKENI. DNA for the CDR3: TGTGCCAGCTCACCACGGACTAGCGGGGGTTCCTCCGCCGGGGAGCTGTTTTTT. This translates into CASSPRTSGGSSAGELFF.

The J gene is TRBJ1-4, the V gene TRBV18; perhaps TRBD1 as D (6 bases). CDR3 size: 17 residues. V dropped 3 bases and J dropped 7 bases, with 21 bases sitting between them. Germline V gene sequence: CDR1 KGHSH, CDR2 LQKENI. The CDR3 spells CASSPPLGGTRGEKLFF. The CDR3 DNA is TGTGCCAGCTCACCCCCCTTAGGGGGGACAAGAGGTGAAAAACTGTTTTTT.

This clone was observed a single time. The chain links TRBV10-1 to TRBJ2-5; the D gene is possibly TRBD1 (6 bases). Germline loops: CDR1 WNHNN, CDR2 SYGVQD (reference sequence). Trimming removed 2 bases at V and 5 bases at J, with 9 bases between. This CDR3 is 13 amino acids long. CDR3 bases: TGCGCCAGCAGTGAGGAAACAGGGGAGACCCAGTACTTC. Amino acids: CASSEETGETQYF.

The chain couples TRBV18 to TRBJ2-7; 10 bases are a match to TRBD1. Germline V gene sequence: CDR1 KGHSH, CDR2 LQKENI. There are 15 residues in the CDR3. Losses at the gene ends were 3 bases for V and 5 bases for J; bases not matched to a gene: 7. CDR3 DNA sequence: TGTGCCAGCTCACCTAGAGACAGGGGGCACCACGAGCAGTACTTC. Translating it yields CASSPRDRGHHEQYF.